These 3 T cell receptor beta chains were sequenced from one sample in a study of CD8+ T cells in alopecia areata. Isolated RNA was reverse transcribed into cDNA used as the sequencing template. The method was immunoSEQ multiplex PCR; TCRdb's version includes in-frame clones alone and lacks a portion of them. The sample carries approximately 210,000 clones, less than 50% recorded once. Treatment indicated: oral pan-JAK inhibitor, 5-10 mg twice daily. The source was CD4+ T cells sorted from blood, collected around week 36, from a patient treated with tofacitinib. These receptors were collected from a human donor with alopecia areata.

The chain recombines TRBV15 with TRBJ2-3; D is possibly TRBD1 (6 bases). This CDR3 has 13 amino acids. V was clipped by 0 bases and J by 6 bases, with 7 bases between them. CDR1 is LNHNV, CDR2 YYDKDF, per germline (reference sequence). The CDR3, as DNA: TGTGCCACCAGCAGAGAACAGGGCGATACGCAGTATTTT. Translating it yields CATSREQGDTQYF.

The V gene is TRBV6-6, the J gene TRBJ1-2; D gene ambiguous. The CDR3 has 14 amino acids. CDR1 and CDR2 from the germline V gene are MNHNY and SVGAGI (reference sequence). The V end was cut by 0 bases, the J end by 5 bases, with 10 bases between. CDR3 amino acids: CASSYSLAFYGYTF. As DNA, the CDR3 is TGTGCCAGCAGTTACTCTCTGGCCTTTTATGGCTACACCTTC.

V and J are TRBV18 and TRBJ2-3; 8 bases map to TRBD2. CDR3 length: 15 amino acids. Trimming cost V 2 bases and J 4 bases; bases outside gene matches: 5. Germline CDR1 and CDR2: KGHSH and LQKENI. The CDR3 loop is CASSPTGAGADTQYF. CDR3 DNA: TGTGCCAGCTCACCAACGGGAGCGGGAGCAGATACGCAGTATTTT.